Shown below are 14 T cell receptor beta chains from a single sample sequenced in a study of shared clonotypes between healthy human individuals. Here immunoSEQ multiplex PCR was the method, and the copy in TCRdb shows in-frame clones only, minus some. The repertoire has fewer than 3 million clones, under 95% of them found once; the top ten carry 0.3% to 0.4%. The source material was naive CD4+ T cells from PBMCs. Subset here: CD45RA+ positively selected. These receptors were obtained from a man aged 18-30 years in good health. Some clones in this sample may be carry-over from other donors' samples.

The chain links TRBV20-1 to TRBJ1-4; unclear D gene. Germline V gene data show CDR1 as DFQATT and CDR2 as SNEGSKA (reference sequence). The CDR3 length is 11 residues. Trimming stripped 7 bases from V and 8 bases from J, with 11 bases between. DNA of the CDR3: TGCAGTGTTCCAGACCGCGAAAAACTGTTTTTT. Translated: CSVPDREKLFF.

This chain joins TRBV5-1 and TRBJ2-7; 11 nucleotides match TRBD1. J gave up 3 bases and V 4 bases, and 6 bases lay outside the gene matches. The CDR3 sequence is 15 residues long. Germline values: CDR1 SGHRS, CDR2 YFSETQ. Here the CDR3 DNA reads TGCGCCAGCAGCACCCCCGGGACAGGGGGCTACGAGCAGTACTTC. The encoded protein is CASSTPGTGGYEQYF.

The chain joins TRBV18 to TRBJ2-1, with TRBD2 matching 11 bases. The germline gives CDR1 KGHSH, CDR2 LQKENI. The CDR3 spans 15 residues. V shed 2 bases, J shed 7 bases, and the junction held 4 bases outside the gene matches. The CDR3 nucleotides are TGTGCCAGCTCACCAGGACTAGCGGGTTTAAATGAGCAGTTCTTC. It yields the protein CASSPGLAGLNEQFF.

About this clone: The sample holds other DNA sequences that translate to the same CDR3. DNA for the CDR3: TGTGCCAGCAGTGTAGATTCCTACGAGCAGTACTTC. Translating gives CASSVDSYEQYF. The rearrangement uses TRBV2 and TRBJ2-7; the D is unclear. The germline V gene encodes CDR1 SNHLY and CDR2 FYNNEI. V was pared by 4 bases and J by 1 base, with 5 bases between. The CDR3 is 12 amino acids.

The J gene is TRBJ2-7, the V gene TRBV4-3; TRBD2 aligns across 16 bases. This CDR3 is 19 amino acids long. Per the germline V gene, CDR1 is LGHNA and CDR2 is YSLEER. V shed 3 bases and J 2 bases; nucleotides not matched to a gene: 10. The CDR3 region has the DNA TGCGCCAGCAGCCAGCGCCTGGGACTAGCGGGAGGGGACCCCTACGAGCAGTACTTC. It is translated as CASSQRLGLAGGDPYEQYF.

V is TRBV7-3 and J is TRBJ2-3, with a possible D match to TRBD2 (5 bases). Between the trimmed V and J ends, which lost 5 bases and 6 bases, there was a span of 12 bases. Germline V lookup: CDR1 SGHTA, CDR2 FQGTGA. The CDR3 is 13 amino acids. The CDR3 DNA follows: TGTGCCAGCAGCCCAGGACTGAGGGATACGCAGTATTTT. This sequence encodes CASSPGLRDTQYF.

This sequence joins TRBV28 and TRBJ1-1; 8 positions match TRBD1. Germline CDR1 reads MDHEN; CDR2 reads SYDVKM. This CDR3 comprises 15 residues. CDR3 in amino acids: CVGRGRGAKGTEAFF. The CDR3 bases are TGTGTCGGCAGGGGGCGCGGGGCAAAGGGCACTGAAGCTTTCTTT.

This rearrangement joins TRBV28 to TRBJ1-1, with D possibly TRBD1 on 6 matching bases. The CDR3 totals 15 residues. Deletions cut 2 bases from V and 1 base from J, with 11 bases between. Germline loops: CDR1 MDHEN, CDR2 SYDVKM. The DNA for the CDR3 is TGTGCCAGCAGTTTAGTCCCGGACAGGAACACTGAAGCTTTCTTT. Translated, it gives CASSLVPDRNTEAFF.

The chain is built from TRBV2 and TRBJ2-3, with D unclear. The CDR3 is 14 amino acids. CDR1 is SNHLY, CDR2 FYNNEI, per germline. V was pared by 4 bases and J by 4 bases, with 12 bases between. The CDR3 bases are TGTGCCAGCAGTGGGGCTCAAGCCGCAGATACGCAGTATTTT. Translated: CASSGAQAADTQYF. Filled out from reference TRBV2 and TRBJ2-3, the complete variable domain reads EPEVTQTPSHQVTQMGQEVILRCVPISNHLYFYWYRQILGQKVEFLVSFYNNEISEKSEIFDDQFSVERPDGSNFTLKIRSTKLEDSAMYFCASSGAQAADTQYFGPGTRLTVL.

The V and J genes are TRBV11-2 and TRBJ2-1, with D perhaps TRBD1 (5 bases). From germline, CDR1 is SGHAT and CDR2 FQNNGV. V dropped 5 bases and J dropped 6 bases, with 17 bases sitting between them. The CDR3 is made up of 15 amino acids. CDR3 residues: CASSPKGKGFNEQFF. Here the CDR3 DNA reads TGTGCCAGCAGCCCAAAGGGGAAGGGGTTCAATGAGCAGTTCTTC.

This chain links TRBV4-1 with TRBJ2-5, with unresolved D. The J call is doubtful: the DNA matches TRBJ2-7 better. CDR1 and CDR2 (germline): MGHRA, YSYEKL. This CDR3 is built from 13 residues. The CDR3, as DNA: TGCGCCAGCAGCCAGGTCGGATCCTACGAGCAGTACTTC. Amino acid sequence: CASSQVGSYEQYF.

The CDR3 bases are TGTGCCAGCAGCTTCCTAGCGGGAGTAGGGGGTGAGCAGTTCTTC. Translation gives CASSFLAGVGGEQFF. This chain joins TRBV5-4 and TRBJ2-1; TRBD2 aligns across 10 bases. The germline V gene encodes CDR1 SGHNT and CDR2 YYREEE (reference sequence). The CDR3 spans 15 residues. With V trimmed by 2 bases and J by 9 bases, 8 bases remained unmatched.

Note on this clone: One end of the junction is discordant with germline, which a read error may explain. The V gene is TRBV2, the J gene TRBJ2-7, with D hard to call. This CDR3 has 14 residues. Germline lookup yields CDR1 SNHLY and CDR2 FYNNEI. The CDR3 nucleotides read TGTGCCAGCAATGAACCGGGCCTTTACTACGAGCAGTACTTC. Protein: CASNEPGLYYEQYF.

The gene calls are TRBV19 and TRBJ2-7; D might be TRBD2 (6 bases). There are 18 residues in the CDR3. Trimming stripped 5 bases from V and 1 base from J, with 24 bases between. Germline V gene sequence: CDR1 LNHDA, CDR2 SQIVND (reference sequence). CDR3 sequence: CASSETPRRGKGSYEQYF. The CDR3 region has the DNA TGTGCCAGTAGTGAGACCCCCCGGCGGGGAAAGGGATCCTACGAGCAGTACTTC. The variable domain in full, with the rest retrieved from reference TRBV19 and TRBJ2-7, is DGGITQSPKYLFRKEGQNVTLSCEQNLNHDAMYWYRQDPGQGLRLIYYSQIVNDFQKGDIAEGYSVSREKKESFPLTVTSAQKNPTAFYLCASSETPRRGKGSYEQYFGPGTRLTVT.